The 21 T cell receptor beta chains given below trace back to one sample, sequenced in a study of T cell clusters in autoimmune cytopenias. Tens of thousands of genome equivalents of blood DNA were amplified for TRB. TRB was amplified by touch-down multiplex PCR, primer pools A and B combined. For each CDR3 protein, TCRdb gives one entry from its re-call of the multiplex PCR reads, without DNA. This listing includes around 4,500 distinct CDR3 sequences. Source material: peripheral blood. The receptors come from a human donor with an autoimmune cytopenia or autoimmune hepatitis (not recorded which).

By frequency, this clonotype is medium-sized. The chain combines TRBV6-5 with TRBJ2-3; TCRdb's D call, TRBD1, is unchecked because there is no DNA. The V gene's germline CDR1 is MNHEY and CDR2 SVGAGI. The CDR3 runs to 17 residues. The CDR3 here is CASSYSNPGTGKDTQYF.

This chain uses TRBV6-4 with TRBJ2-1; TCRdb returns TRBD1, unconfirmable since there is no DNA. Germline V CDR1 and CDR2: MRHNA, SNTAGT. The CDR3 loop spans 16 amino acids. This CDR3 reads CASSYFTGTGGNEQFF.

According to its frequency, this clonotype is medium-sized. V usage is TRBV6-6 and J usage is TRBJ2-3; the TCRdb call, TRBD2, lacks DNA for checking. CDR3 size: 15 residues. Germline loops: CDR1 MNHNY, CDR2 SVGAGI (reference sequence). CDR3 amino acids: CASSSSGIGTDTQYF.

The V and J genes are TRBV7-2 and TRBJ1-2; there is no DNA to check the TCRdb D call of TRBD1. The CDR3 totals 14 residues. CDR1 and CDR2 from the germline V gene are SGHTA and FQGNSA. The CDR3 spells CASSAQTGVAGYTF. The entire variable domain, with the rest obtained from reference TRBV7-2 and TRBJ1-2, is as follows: GAGVSQSPSNKVTEKGKDVELRCDPISGHTALYWYRQSLGQGLEFLIYFQGNSAPDKSGLPSDRFSAERTGGSVSTLTIQRTQQEDSAVYLCASSAQTGVAGYTFGSGTRLTVV.

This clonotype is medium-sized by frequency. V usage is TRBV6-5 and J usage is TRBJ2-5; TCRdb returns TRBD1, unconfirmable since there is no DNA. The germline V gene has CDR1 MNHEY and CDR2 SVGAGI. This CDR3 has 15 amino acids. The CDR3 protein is CASSYWGGGRQTQYF.

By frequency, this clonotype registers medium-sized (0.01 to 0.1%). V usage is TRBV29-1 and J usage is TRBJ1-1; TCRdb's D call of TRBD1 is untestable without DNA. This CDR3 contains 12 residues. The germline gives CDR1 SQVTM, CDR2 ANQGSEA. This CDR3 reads CSVEQGEPEAFF.

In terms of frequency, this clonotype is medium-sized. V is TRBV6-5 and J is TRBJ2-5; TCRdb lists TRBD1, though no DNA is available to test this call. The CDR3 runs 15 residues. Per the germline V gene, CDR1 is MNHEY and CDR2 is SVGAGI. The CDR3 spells CASSWGQGGGETQYF.

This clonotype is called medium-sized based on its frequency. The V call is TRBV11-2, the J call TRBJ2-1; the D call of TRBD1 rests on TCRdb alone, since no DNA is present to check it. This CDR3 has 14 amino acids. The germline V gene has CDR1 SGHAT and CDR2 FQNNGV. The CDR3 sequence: CASSVPGTLNEQFF.

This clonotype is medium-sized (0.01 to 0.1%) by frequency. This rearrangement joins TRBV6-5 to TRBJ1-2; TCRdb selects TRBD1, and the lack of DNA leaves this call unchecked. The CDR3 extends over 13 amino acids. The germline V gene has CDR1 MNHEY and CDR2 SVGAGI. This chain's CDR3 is CASKNAGGYGYTF.

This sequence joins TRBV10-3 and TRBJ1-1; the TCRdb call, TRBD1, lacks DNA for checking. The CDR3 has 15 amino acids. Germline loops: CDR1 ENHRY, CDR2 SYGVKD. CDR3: CAIRDRGLSATEAFF.

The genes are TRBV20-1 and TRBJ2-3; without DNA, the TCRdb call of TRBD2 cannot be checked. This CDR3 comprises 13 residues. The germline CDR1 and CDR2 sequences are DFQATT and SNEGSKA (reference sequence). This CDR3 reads CSASGGRTDTQYF.

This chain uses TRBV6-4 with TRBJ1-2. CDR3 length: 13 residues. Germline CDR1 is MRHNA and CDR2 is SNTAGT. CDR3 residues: CASSHGRNYGYTF.

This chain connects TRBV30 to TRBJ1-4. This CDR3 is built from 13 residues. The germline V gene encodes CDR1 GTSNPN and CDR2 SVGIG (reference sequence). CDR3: CAWNPARHEKLFF.

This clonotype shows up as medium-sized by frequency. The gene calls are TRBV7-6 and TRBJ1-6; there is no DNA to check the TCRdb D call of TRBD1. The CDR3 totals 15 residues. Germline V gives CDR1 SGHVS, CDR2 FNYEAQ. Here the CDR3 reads CASSLQGGINSPLHF.

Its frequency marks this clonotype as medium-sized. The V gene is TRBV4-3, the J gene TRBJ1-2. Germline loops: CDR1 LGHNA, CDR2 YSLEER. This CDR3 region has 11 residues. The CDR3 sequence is CASSQVNGYTF.

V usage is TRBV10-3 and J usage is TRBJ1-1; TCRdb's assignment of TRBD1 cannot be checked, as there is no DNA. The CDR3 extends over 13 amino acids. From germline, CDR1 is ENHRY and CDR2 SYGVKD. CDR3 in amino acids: CAISDSGDTEAFF.

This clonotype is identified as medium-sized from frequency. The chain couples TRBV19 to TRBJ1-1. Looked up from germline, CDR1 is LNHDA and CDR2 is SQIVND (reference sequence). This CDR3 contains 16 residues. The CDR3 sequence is CASKGPDPRGDTEAFF.

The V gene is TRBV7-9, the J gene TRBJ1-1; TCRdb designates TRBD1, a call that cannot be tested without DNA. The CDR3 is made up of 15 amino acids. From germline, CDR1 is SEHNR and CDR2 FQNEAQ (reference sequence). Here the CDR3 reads CASSLAGAGGAEAFF.

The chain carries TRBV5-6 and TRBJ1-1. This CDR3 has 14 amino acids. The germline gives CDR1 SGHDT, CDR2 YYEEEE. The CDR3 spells CASSLARRNTEAFF.

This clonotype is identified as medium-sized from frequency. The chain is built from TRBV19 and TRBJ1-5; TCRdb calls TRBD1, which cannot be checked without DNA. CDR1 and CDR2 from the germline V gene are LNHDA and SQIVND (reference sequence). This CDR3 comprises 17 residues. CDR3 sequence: CASTQRQGAVGNQPQHF. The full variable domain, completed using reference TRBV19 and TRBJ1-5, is DGGITQSPKYLFRKEGQNVTLSCEQNLNHDAMYWYRQDPGQGLRLIYYSQIVNDFQKGDIAEGYSVSREKKESFPLTVTSAQKNPTAFYLCASTQRQGAVGNQPQHFGDGTRLSIL.

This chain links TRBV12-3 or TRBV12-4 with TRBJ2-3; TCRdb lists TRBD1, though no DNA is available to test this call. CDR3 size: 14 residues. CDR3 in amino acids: CASSAGQGFDTQYF.